Listed below are T cell receptor beta chains from one sample, sequenced in a study of regulatory T cells in long-lasting Graves disease. TCRdb redid the calling of the multiplex PCR reads with MiXCR, one entry per CDR3 protein. The table records approximately 690,000 distinct CDR3 sequences, around 30% of them present only once. The material sequenced was peripheral blood mononuclear cells (PBMCs), taken when the disease was refractory, from a patient treated with antithyroid drugs. Every receptor here comes from a female donor with Graves disease. The CDR3 runs from the conserved cysteine through the conserved F or W. Fields, in order: clone size, D gene, J gene, V gene, CDR3 protein, CDR3 DNA. D genes are given only for firm matches. Clone size is stated in some rows and not others, as once, few, many or a class when expanded.

clone_size: -; d_call: TRBD1; j_call: TRBJ2-7; v_call: TRBV28; cdr3_aa: CASSLTGDTYEQYF; cdr3_nt: TGTGCCAGCAGTTTGACAGGGGACACCTACGAGCAGTACTTC
clone_size: once; d_call: -; j_call: TRBJ1-2; v_call: TRBV12-3/TRBV12-4; cdr3_aa: CASSLDQGSNYGYTF; cdr3_nt: TGTGCCAGCAGTTTAGACCAGGGTTCCAACTATGGCTACACCTTC
clone_size: many; d_call: -; j_call: TRBJ2-7; v_call: TRBV6-1; cdr3_aa: CASRETGGPSYEQYF; cdr3_nt: TGTGCCAGCAGGGAGACAGGTGGACCATCCTACGAGCAGTACTTC
clone_size: -; d_call: TRBD2; j_call: TRBJ2-7; v_call: TRBV6-1; cdr3_aa: CASSEPGLGLYEQYF; cdr3_nt: TGTGCCAGCAGTGAACCGGGACTAGGACTCTACGAGCAGTACTTC
clone_size: -; d_call: -; j_call: TRBJ1-5; v_call: TRBV2; cdr3_aa: CASRGPGPQHF; cdr3_nt: TGTGCCAGCAGGGGACCTGGACCCCAGCATTTT
clone_size: few; d_call: TRBD2; j_call: TRBJ2-7; v_call: TRBV6-2/TRBV6-3; cdr3_aa: CASSHGDYSYEQYF; cdr3_nt: TGTGCCAGCAGTCATGGGGACTACTCCTACGAGCAGTACTTC
clone_size: few; d_call: TRBD2; j_call: TRBJ2-2; v_call: TRBV24-1; cdr3_aa: CATSDSSRTSGRAGELFF; cdr3_nt: TGTGCCACCAGTGATTCATCAAGGACTAGCGGGAGAGCCGGGGAGCTGTTTTTT
clone_size: -; d_call: -; j_call: TRBJ2-3; v_call: TRBV7-2; cdr3_aa: CASSLGGQASFSTDTQYF; cdr3_nt: TGTGCCAGCAGCCTCGGTGGGCAGGCCAGCTTTAGCACAGATACGCAGTATTTT
clone_size: many; d_call: -; j_call: TRBJ1-5; v_call: TRBV2; cdr3_aa: CASTAGRKDNQPQHF; cdr3_nt: TGTGCCAGCACGGCAGGGAGAAAGGACAATCAGCCCCAGCATTTT
clone_size: once; d_call: -; j_call: TRBJ1-1; v_call: TRBV30; cdr3_aa: CAGQRVGTEAFF; cdr3_nt: TGTGCCGGCCAACGGGTCGGGACCGAAGCTTTCTTT
clone_size: many; d_call: -; j_call: TRBJ2-5; v_call: TRBV28; cdr3_aa: CASSLPGEETQYF; cdr3_nt: TGTGCCAGCAGTTTACCGGGGGAGGAGACCCAGTACTTC
clone_size: few; d_call: -; j_call: TRBJ1-5; v_call: TRBV27; cdr3_aa: CASSLRPENQPQHF; cdr3_nt: TGTGCCAGCAGTTTACGGCCAGAAAATCAGCCCCAGCATTTT
clone_size: -; d_call: TRBD1; j_call: TRBJ2-7; v_call: TRBV19; cdr3_aa: CASSMKKGAGEQYF; cdr3_nt: TGTGCCAGTAGTATGAAGAAGGGGGCGGGCGAGCAGTACTTC
clone_size: many; d_call: -; j_call: TRBJ1-2; v_call: TRBV28; cdr3_aa: CASSLGLQYYGYTF; cdr3_nt: TGTGCCAGCAGCCTGGGACTGCAGTACTATGGCTACACCTTC
clone_size: few; d_call: TRBD1; j_call: TRBJ1-1; v_call: TRBV10-2; cdr3_aa: CASMRGQDTEAFF; cdr3_nt: TGCGCCAGCATGAGGGGGCAGGACACTGAAGCTTTCTTT
clone_size: -; d_call: -; j_call: TRBJ1-1; v_call: TRBV4-1; cdr3_aa: CASSQSGTANTEAFF; cdr3_nt: TGCGCCAGCAGCCAGTCAGGGACGGCGAACACTGAAGCTTTCTTT
clone_size: -; d_call: TRBD2; j_call: TRBJ2-4; v_call: TRBV29-1; cdr3_aa: CSVGKGGENIQYF; cdr3_nt: TGCAGCGTTGGAAAGGGAGGGGAAAACATTCAGTACTTC
clone_size: few; d_call: TRBD1; j_call: TRBJ1-5; v_call: TRBV19; cdr3_aa: CASRDSIIYSNQPQHF; cdr3_nt: TGTGCCAGTCGGGACAGCATTATCTATAGCAATCAGCCCCAGCATTTT
clone_size: few; d_call: -; j_call: TRBJ1-2; v_call: TRBV25-1; cdr3_aa: CASSEQIGFAYGYTF; cdr3_nt: TGTGCCAGCAGTGAACAAATAGGGTTCGCCTATGGCTACACCTTC
clone_size: -; d_call: TRBD1; j_call: TRBJ1-5; v_call: TRBV27; cdr3_aa: CASSVNRGWNQPQHF; cdr3_nt: TGTGCCAGCAGTGTTAACAGGGGGTGGAATCAGCCCCAGCATTTT
clone_size: once; d_call: -; j_call: TRBJ1-2; v_call: TRBV20-1; cdr3_aa: CSAGAGARENYGYTF; cdr3_nt: TGCAGTGCTGGAGCGGGGGCCCGGGAAAACTATGGCTACACCTTC
clone_size: many; d_call: -; j_call: TRBJ1-2; v_call: TRBV12-3/TRBV12-4; cdr3_aa: CASSLAQGYGYTF; cdr3_nt: TGTGCCAGCAGTTTGGCACAGGGCTATGGCTACACCTTC